The present TCR beta chain was sequenced within a study of tumor-infiltrating lymphocytes in primary liver carcinoma. Overall study: About 3.65 to 7.5 million productive TCRbeta reads were obtained from the samples, with similar numbers across tissue types. Study results and caveats: Significantly larger top-250-clone fractions were found in tumors than in blood (p = 0.039). Whereas tumor region pairs overlapped more, tumor-adjacent and tumor-blood pairs overlapped less.

The tissue used was unsorted bulk material of roughly 17-34 mg. RNA and DNA were co-extracted from it with the AllPrep DNA/RNA mini kit. Subjects presented with primary liver carcinoma managed by surgical resection. About this clonotype: Its antigen is as yet unknown. A junction end diverges from the germline sequence, so it may reflect a read error.

With a constant-region primer, TCR beta cDNA was made from approximately 510 ng of total RNA. Construction of TCR beta libraries relied on three successive nested multiplex PCR rounds employing slightly modified ARM-PCR. TCRdb independently ran MiXCR on the multiplex PCR reads; one entry per CDR3 protein. The sample carries 85,000 to 100,000 distinct CDR3 sequences, 68% recorded once. The source is a middle-aged man with primary liver carcinoma and hepatitis B virus infection. Sequencing was carried out using tumor-adjacent normal liver tissue.

The CDR3 DNA sequence: TGTGCCAGGAGCCCAAGCGGGAGGGGTACCGGGGAACTGTTTTTT. Translating it yields CARSPSGRGTGELFF. The rearrangement joins TRBV11-2 to TRBJ2-2; 10 bases align to TRBD2. This CDR3 has 15 amino acids. Germline values: CDR1 SGHAT, CDR2 FQNNGV.